One and the same sample provided the 18 T cell receptor beta chains below, sequenced in a study of blood T cell repertoires in COVID-19. Clones were read by immunoSEQ multiplex PCR, and TCRdb kept only the in-frame ones, dropping some. The sample yields a few hundred thousand clones, 85% to 90% seen once. The sample consisted of PBMCs or T cells enriched from blood (not recorded which). These receptors originate from a man aged 18 to 29 who had recovered from COVID-19.

This chain connects TRBV5-1 to TRBJ2-1; 7 bases align to TRBD2. Trimming took 3 bases from V and 2 from J; bases not matched to a gene: 8. The length of the CDR3 is 16 residues. Germline CDR1 and CDR2: SGHRS and YFSETQ. The CDR3 region has the DNA TGCGCCAGCAGCTCCCAGAACAGCGGGGCCTACAATGAGCAGTTCTTC. Protein sequence: CASSSQNSGAYNEQFF. Using reference TRBV5-1 and TRBJ2-1 for the parts outside the CDR3, the full variable domain is KAGVTQTPRYLIKTRGQQVTLSCSPISGHRSVSWYQQTPGQGLQFLFEYFSETQRNKGNFPGRFSGRQFSNSRSEMNVSTLELGDSALYLCASSSQNSGAYNEQFFGPGTRLTVL.

The CDR3, as DNA: TGTGCCACCTCGGGACTAGCCCCACTTAATGAGCAGTTCTTC. This gives the protein CATSGLAPLNEQFF. This chain joins TRBV3-1 (or the pseudogene TRBV3-2) and TRBJ2-1; 9 bases are shared with TRBD2. CDR1 and CDR2 from the germline V gene are LGHDT and YNNKEL (reference sequence). V trimming: 10 bases; J trimming: 7 bases; junction bases outside the gene matches: 11. The CDR3 has 14 amino acids.

The chain links TRBV28 to TRBJ1-2; D is perhaps TRBD1 (5 bases). Germline CDR1 reads MDHEN; CDR2 reads SYDVKM. V shed 10 bases and J shed 3 bases, with 12 bases lying between them. The CDR3 is made up of 12 amino acids. The CDR3 loop reads CAIQGYDYGYTF. In DNA, the CDR3 is TGTGCCATCCAGGGCTACGACTATGGCTACACCTTC.

This clone was counted a single time. V usage is TRBV9 and J usage is TRBJ2-3, with TRBD1 as a possible D gene (6 bases). Germline CDR1 is SGDLS and CDR2 is YYNGEE. V lost 4 bases and J 5 bases, leaving 17 bases between the germline ends. The CDR3 has 15 residues. For the CDR3, the DNA is TGTGCCAGCAGCCCACTGACAGGCCTCGGAGATACGCAGTATTTT. It specifies CASSPLTGLGDTQYF.

The chain joins TRBV6-5 to TRBJ1-2; TRBD1 aligns across 7 bases. This CDR3 has 15 amino acids. After removal of 3 bases from V and 4 bases from J, the junction contained 8 bases not matched to a gene. Germline loops: CDR1 MNHEY, CDR2 SVGAGI. CDR3 nucleotide sequence: TGTGCCAGCAGTTATTCCCCGGGACAGATCTATGGCTACACCTTC. Its protein is CASSYSPGQIYGYTF.

This sequence joins TRBV29-1 and TRBJ1-3; unclear D gene. Germline V gene lookup returns CDR1 SQVTM and CDR2 ANQGSEA. V lost 0 bases to trimming and J lost 0 bases, with 12 bases between them. The CDR3 has 16 residues. The CDR3 sequence: CSVEDPWATSGNTIYF. The CDR3 region has the DNA TGCAGCGTTGAAGATCCCTGGGCCACCTCTGGAAACACCATATATTTT. The variable domain in full, with the rest retrieved from reference TRBV29-1 and TRBJ1-3, is SAVISQKPSRDICQRGTSLTIQCQVDSQVTMMFWYRQQPGQSLTLIATANQGSEATYESGFVIDKFPISRPNLTFSTLTVSNMSPEDSSIYLCSVEDPWATSGNTIYFGEGSWLTVV.

V is TRBV5-5 and J is TRBJ2-7, with 8 bases lining up with TRBD1. The length of the CDR3 is 15 residues. Trimming took 3 bases from V and 3 from J; bases not matched to a gene: 8. The germline V gene has CDR1 SGHKS and CDR2 YYEKEE (reference sequence). The CDR3, as DNA: TGTGCCAGCAGCTACCCGACAGGGGCGTTCTACGAGCAGTACTTC. It translates to CASSYPTGAFYEQYF.

Only one count was recorded for this clone. The V call is TRBV5-1, the J call TRBJ1-1; TRBD1 agrees at 7 bases. Trimming cost V 3 bases and J 2 bases; bases outside gene matches: 10. Germline V gene data show CDR1 as SGHRS and CDR2 as YFSETQ. CDR3 length equals 16 residues. In DNA, the CDR3 is TGCGCCAGCAGCTCACAGCCGGGACAGCGAAACACTGAAGCTTTCTTT. This codes for CASSSQPGQRNTEAFF. Using reference TRBV5-1 and TRBJ1-1 for the parts outside the CDR3, the full variable domain is KAGVTQTPRYLIKTRGQQVTLSCSPISGHRSVSWYQQTPGQGLQFLFEYFSETQRNKGNFPGRFSGRQFSNSRSEMNVSTLELGDSALYLCASSSQPGQRNTEAFFGQGTRLTVV.

The genes are TRBV7-2 and TRBJ2-5, with TRBD2 identical over 8 bases. Trimming cost V 5 bases and J 5 bases; bases outside gene matches: 13. The CDR3 consists of 16 residues. Germline CDR1 SGHTA, CDR2 FQGNSA. CDR3 in amino acids: CASSPRFSGIGETQYF. The CDR3 DNA sequence: TGTGCCAGCAGCCCCCGTTTTAGCGGGATAGGGGAGACCCAGTACTTC.

The chain joins TRBV10-3 to TRBJ1-1, with 8 bases identical to TRBD1. The V gene's germline CDR1 is ENHRY and CDR2 SYGVKD. This CDR3 is 14 amino acids long. V was clipped by 2 bases and J by 4 bases; unmatched bases: 3. CDR3 bases: TGTGCCATCAGTGAGGGACAGGGATTCACTGAAGCTTTCTTT. This sequence encodes CAISEGQGFTEAFF.

In this sample, this clone turned up a few times. The chain employs TRBV19 and TRBJ2-2; the D gene is possibly TRBD1 (7 bases). V lost 4 bases, J lost 4 bases, and 13 bases lay in between. Germline values: CDR1 LNHDA, CDR2 SQIVND (reference sequence). This CDR3 region has 15 residues. The CDR3 is CASSTQQGGTGELFF. As DNA, the CDR3 is TGTGCCAGTAGTACGCAGCAGGGGGGCACCGGGGAGCTGTTTTTT. Variable domain in full (rest from reference TRBV19 and TRBJ2-2): DGGITQSPKYLFRKEGQNVTLSCEQNLNHDAMYWYRQDPGQGLRLIYYSQIVNDFQKGDIAEGYSVSREKKESFPLTVTSAQKNPTAFYLCASSTQQGGTGELFFGEGSRLTVL.

V usage is TRBV5-1 and J usage is TRBJ2-1; 8 positions match TRBD1. CDR1 SGHRS and CDR2 YFSETQ come from the germline V gene. The CDR3 is 14 amino acids. Unmatched junction bases numbered 8, after V lost 5 bases and J lost 7 bases. CDR3 bases: TGCGCCAGCAGGAACACAGGGGGTGGAAATGAGCAGTTCTTC. Its translation is CASRNTGGGNEQFF.

The rearrangement links TRBV4-1 to TRBJ1-1; no definite D call. Germline V gives CDR1 MGHRA, CDR2 YSYEKL. This CDR3 has 15 amino acids. Between the trimmed V and J ends, which lost 1 base and 0 bases, there was a span of 9 bases. CDR3 protein: CASSQAAVLNTEAFF. In DNA form, the CDR3 reads TGCGCCAGCAGCCAAGCCGCAGTTCTGAACACTGAAGCTTTCTTT.

The chain joins TRBV20-1 to TRBJ1-5; D call uncertain. Germline-derived CDR1 and CDR2 are DFQATT and SNEGSKA (reference sequence). This CDR3 has 14 residues. V lost 3 bases and J 2 bases, leaving 11 bases between the germline ends. CDR3 bases: TGCAGTGCTAGTGGGAGTTGGGGCAATCAGCCCCAGCATTTT. This gives the protein CSASGSWGNQPQHF.

The chain uses TRBV5-1 and TRBJ1-3, with TRBD1 as a possible D gene (6 bases). This CDR3 contains 14 residues. Trimming left V 4 bases short and J 3 bases short, with 11 bases between. Germline V gene lookup returns CDR1 SGHRS and CDR2 YFSETQ. CDR3 region: CASSQGPSGNTIYF. The CDR3 DNA sequence: TGCGCCAGCAGCCAGGGGCCAAGTGGAAACACCATATATTTT.

V and J are TRBV27 and TRBJ2-3; 9 nucleotides line up with TRBD2. The CDR3 runs to 16 residues. CDR1 is MNHEY and CDR2 is SMNVEV in the germline V gene (reference sequence). After removal of 5 bases from V and 4 bases from J, the junction contained 10 bases not matched to a gene. The CDR3 coding sequence is TGTGCCAGCAGTCCCCCCCCAGCGGGGGGCCCAGATACGCAGTATTTT. As protein: CASSPPPAGGPDTQYF.

The V gene is TRBV4-2, the J gene TRBJ1-1; D gene ambiguous. Germline CDR1 is LGHNA and CDR2 is YNFKEQ. The V gene lost 1 base and the J gene lost 3 bases, with 9 bases spanning the gap. There are 14 residues in the CDR3. CDR3 residues: CASSQGRRDTEAFF. CDR3 sequence (DNA): TGTGCCAGCAGCCAAGGCAGGAGGGACACTGAAGCTTTCTTT.

The gene calls are TRBV7-9 and TRBJ1-6, with D unresolved. CDR3 length: 12 amino acids. The germline V gene encodes CDR1 SEHNR and CDR2 FQNEAQ (reference sequence). Trimming removed 4 bases from V and 10 bases from J, with 8 bases in between. The CDR3, as DNA: TGTGCCAGCAGCTGGGAGGCCTCACCCCTCCACTTT. It yields the protein CASSWEASPLHF.